This T cell receptor beta chain was captured in a study of blood T cell repertoires in COVID-19 (dated by TCRdb to about 2020). For the study in its entirety: Samples from collaborators originated in the United States, Italy and Spain and spanned both the acute and convalescent phases of COVID-19. The material from the prospective study consisted of cDNA or gDNA derived from T cells, B-cell-depleted T cells, or PBMCs. HLA class I and class II types, where available, came from metadata supplied by the sample provider rather than from assay-based typing. Deeply sampled blood TCRbeta repertoires from subjects exposed to, actively infected with, or recovered from COVID-19 were included in the dataset. A freely available public database, intended as a resource for researchers studying the immune response to SARS-CoV-2, is where the repertoires were released. Sample metadata almost always included a de-identified subject ID, COVID-19 status, age in years and sex. The samples were drawn from two sources: the first 160 participants of the ongoing ImmuneRACE study, and 1,200 or so subjects contributed by 6 global collaborators.

TCRbeta CDR3 regions were amplified from genomic DNA by means of the immunoSEQ Assay, a bias-controlled multiplex PCR. The published analysis was carried out like this. Nucleated cell counts per sample were estimated from amplification of reference gene primers within the assay. To quantify the absolute abundance of each unique TCRbeta CDR3 rearrangement, sequence reads were collapsed and filtered. For each sample, productive Simpson clonality was calculated as the square root of Simpson's diversity index across productive rearrangements. TCRdb took over this immuneACCESS table, retaining in-frame rearrangements with V and J assigned. Such tables are incomplete; in checked studies, under half of the missing clones stem from an unresolved V gene, and the remainder is unexplained. V and J calls and clone size are given by that table; D and trimming were obtained from the DNA. A total of 180,000 or so clones appear in this sample, 89% of them only once. About 2.1% of the sample is held by the ten biggest clonotypes.

In the prospective study, participants were roughly 18 to 90 years old, resided in around 25 geographic areas of the United States, and were enrolled through a virtual design. In the prospective study, cohorts were assigned on the basis of participant-reported clinical history obtained from a screening survey and a study questionnaire. Mobile phlebotomists in the prospective study collected whole blood, serum and a nasopharyngeal or oropharyngeal swab from every participant. Prospective study participants could optionally give additional blood draws and questionnaires over an approximately two-month period. Before DNA extraction, blood samples from the prospective study were shipped at room temperature or frozen. Comment on this clone: This clone's antigen is unknown. It has no much larger one-base neighbor in the sample; base qualities were not kept.

The full study reports these points: How much clinical and demographic metadata was included differed by source and by participant, and the metadata was provided uncurated.

The V end loses 6 bases and the J end loses 8 bases, and a stretch of 13 bases separates them. The CDR3 spans 13 residues, from the cysteine through the phenylalanine. Left in the record is the CDR3 DNA by itself, 39 bases read in frame from the first base. CDR1 and CDR2 are drawn from the germline V gene: ENHRY, SYGVKD. Recombination connected TRBV10-3 to TRBJ1-4; no D segment can be confidently identified. This sequence originates from a middle-aged woman with acute COVID-19. The specimen was PBMCs or T cells enriched from blood (not recorded which). CDR3 loop: CAIRGSEGEKLFF. The DNA sequence is given as TGTGCCATCAGAGGGTCTGAGGGAGAAAAACTGTTTTTT.